The 26 T cell receptor beta chains reported below all come from one sample, sequenced in a study of T cells in Graves' hyperthyroidism and ophthalmopathy. RNA transcripts provided the source from which TCR beta CDR3 regions were amplified. Carried out on the TCR CDR3, a first-round RT-PCR used the HTBI primer set. TCRdb processed the multiplex PCR reads anew with MiXCR; each CDR3 protein has one entry. The sample includes under 800,000 distinct CDR3 sequences, 14% of them seen just once. What was sequenced was blood. These receptors came from a woman younger than 30 with Graves' hyperthyroidism.

This clonotype was seen only a few times. This chain connects TRBV4-3 to TRBJ2-1; the D call may be TRBD1 or TRBD2 (5 bases each). Deletions cut 0 bases from V and 4 bases from J, with 10 bases between. Germline values: CDR1 LGHNA, CDR2 YSLEER. CDR3 length: 15 residues. CDR3 DNA: TGCGCCAGCAGCCAAGAAGGCAGGGAGTACAATGAGCAGTTCTTC. This sequence encodes CASSQEGREYNEQFF.

This clonotype was recorded many times. The V gene is TRBV20-1, the J gene TRBJ2-5; a weak D match, TRBD1 (6 bases). The germline CDR1 and CDR2 sequences are DFQATT and SNEGSKA (reference sequence). V lost 5 bases and J lost 2, with 12 bases in between. CDR3 length: 13 amino acids. For the CDR3, the DNA is TGCAGTGCTGTCAGCACAGGGCAAGAGACCCAGTACTTC. Encoded protein: CSAVSTGQETQYF.

This chain links TRBV28 with TRBJ2-6; D is unresolved. CDR3 length equals 15 residues. The ends were cut back, 3 bases at V and 0 bases at J, with 6 bases in the middle. Germline V gene sequence: CDR1 MDHEN, CDR2 SYDVKM. The CDR3 loop is CASSFPRSGANVLTF. CDR3 DNA sequence: TGTGCCAGCAGTTTCCCACGCTCTGGGGCCAACGTCCTGACTTTC.

In this sample, this clonotype turned up many times. This chain connects TRBV30 to TRBJ2-3, with D possibly matching TRBD2 (6 bases). Germline V CDR1 and CDR2: GTSNPN, SVGIG (reference sequence). This CDR3 has 13 residues. The V gene lost 2 bases and the J gene lost 5 bases, with 11 bases spanning the gap. For the CDR3, the DNA is TGTGCCTGGAGTCCGGGAGTGGTAGATACGCAGTATTTT. Its protein is CAWSPGVVDTQYF.

This clonotype occurred many times. The genes are TRBV24-1 and TRBJ2-5; 8 bases map to TRBD1. CDR1 and CDR2 (germline): KGHDR, SFDVKD. With 0 bases clipped from V and 5 bases from J, the junction kept 4 bases outside the gene matches. This CDR3 spans 15 amino acids. CDR3 bases: TGTGCCACCAGTGATTTGGGACAGGGTCAGGAGACCCAGTACTTC. Amino acids: CATSDLGQGQETQYF.

There are a few counts of this clonotype. The rearrangement uses TRBV11-2 and TRBJ2-3; 8 bases are a match to TRBD2. Germline lookup yields CDR1 SGHAT and CDR2 FQNNGV. The CDR3 is 15 residues long. With V trimmed by 5 bases and J by 0 bases, 4 bases remained unmatched. The CDR3 here is CASSHSGASTDTQYF. The CDR3 DNA reads TGTGCCAGCAGCCATAGCGGGGCCAGCACAGATACGCAGTATTTT. Together with reference TRBV11-2 and TRBJ2-3, the CDR3 gives the full variable domain: EAGVAQSPRYKIIEKRQSVAFWCNPISGHATLYWYQQILGQGPKLLIQFQNNGVVDDSQLPKDRFSAERLKGVDSTLKIQPAKLEDSAVYLCASSHSGASTDTQYFGPGTRLTVL.

This clonotype was seen at least ten times. The chain couples TRBV11-3 to TRBJ2-3; TRBD2 aligns across 13 bases. CDR3 size: 15 residues. CDR1 and CDR2 from the germline V gene are SGHNT and YENEEA. The trim removed 5 bases at V and 9 bases at J, leaving 8 bases unmatched. The DNA for the CDR3 is TGTGCCAGCAGCACAGGACTAGCGGGAGTATACACGCAGTATTTT. It codes for CASSTGLAGVYTQYF.

V usage is TRBV11-3 and J usage is TRBJ1-3; the D gene is possibly TRBD1 (6 bases). Deletions cut 5 bases from V and 0 bases from J, with 11 bases between. The germline gives CDR1 SGHNT, CDR2 YENEEA. The CDR3 extends over 15 amino acids. The CDR3 DNA sequence: TGTGCCAGCAGCATGGACAGAAACTCTGGAAACACCATATATTTT. This codes for CASSMDRNSGNTIYF.

This clonotype was seen repeatedly, ten times or more. CDR3 protein: CATADGYEQYF. The DNA of the CDR3 is TGTGCCACCGCGGACGGCTACGAGCAGTACTTC. The V and J genes are TRBV6-1 and TRBJ2-7; D is uncertain. V lost 10 bases and J 3 bases, leaving 10 bases between the germline ends. This CDR3 has 11 amino acids. The germline V gene encodes CDR1 MNHNS and CDR2 SASEGT.

This clonotype was seen only a few times. The chain combines TRBV29-1 with TRBJ2-7; D is perhaps TRBD1 or TRBD2 (5 bases each). Per germline, CDR1 SQVTM and CDR2 ANQGSEA. The germline V and J ends were trimmed by 3 bases and 7 bases, with 19 bases remaining between them. This CDR3 region has 14 residues. The CDR3, as DNA: TGCAGCGTTGACTTACCGGGACCGGCATTGGAGCAGTACTTC. This gives the protein CSVDLPGPALEQYF.

This clonotype showed up just a few times. This chain links TRBV7-9 with TRBJ1-1; D is perhaps TRBD1 (5 bases). Germline V lookup: CDR1 SEHNR, CDR2 FQNEAQ (reference sequence). V lost 5 bases and J 0 bases, leaving 13 bases between the germline ends. This CDR3 is built from 15 residues. CDR3 amino acids: CASSPSLGVNTEAFF. The CDR3 bases are TGTGCCAGCAGCCCCTCTTTAGGGGTGAACACTGAAGCTTTCTTT. Variable domain in full (rest from reference TRBV7-9 and TRBJ1-1): DTGVSQNPRHKITKRGQNVTFRCDPISEHNRLYWYRQTLGQGPEFLTYFQNEAQLEKSRLLSDRFSAERPKGSFSTLEIQRTEQGDSAMYLCASSPSLGVNTEAFFGQGTRLTVV.

This clonotype was recorded at least ten times. The chain has TRBV24-1 and TRBJ1-2; the D gene is possibly TRBD1 (6 bases). Germline V gives CDR1 KGHDR, CDR2 SFDVKD. Trimming pared 1 base from V and 4 bases from J, leaving 15 bases between. This CDR3 comprises 16 residues. CDR3 nucleotides: TGTGCCACCAGTGATTTTGACGAGAGGGGGTCCTATGGCTACACCTTC. Its protein is CATSDFDERGSYGYTF.

This clonotype was seen a handful of times. This chain links TRBV27 with TRBJ2-5; 12 bases agree with TRBD2. V shed 6 bases, J shed 9 bases, and the junction held 8 bases outside the gene matches. The germline V gene encodes CDR1 MNHEY and CDR2 SMNVEV (reference sequence). The CDR3 loop spans 14 amino acids. CDR3 in DNA: TGTGCCAGCAGCCGGACTAGCGGGGCTTCTGCCCAGTACTTC. It is translated as CASSRTSGASAQYF.

This clonotype was counted at least ten times. The rearrangement links TRBV11-3 to TRBJ1-6; D not resolved. V was pared by 1 base and J by 10 bases, with 11 bases between. The CDR3 has 14 amino acids. Germline lookup yields CDR1 SGHNT and CDR2 YENEEA. For the CDR3, the DNA is TGTGCCAGCAGCTTAGCTGGGGAGGGATCACCCCTCCACTTT. It codes for CASSLAGEGSPLHF.

This clonotype was observed a few times. The rearrangement joins TRBV6-1 to TRBJ2-5, with TRBD1 identical over 8 bases. Trimming cost V 1 base and J 13 bases; bases outside gene matches: 8. Germline loops: CDR1 MNHNS, CDR2 SASEGT. The CDR3 sequence is 13 residues long. In nucleotides, the CDR3 is TGTGCCAGCAGTGAAGTGCCCGGACAGGGACGGTACTTC. It is translated as CASSEVPGQGRYF.

This clonotype was observed a single time. The genes are TRBV19 and TRBJ1-5; no reliable D call. V was clipped by 2 bases and J by 4 bases, with 15 bases between them. Germline CDR1 and CDR2: LNHDA and SQIVND (reference sequence). The CDR3 length is 16 residues. DNA of the CDR3: TGTGCCAGTAGTATAATTGAGGGCTTAGGAAATCAGCCCCAGCATTTT. Translation: CASSIIEGLGNQPQHF.

In this sample, this clonotype turned up a few times. The chain couples TRBV4-1 to TRBJ2-5; no firm D call. Per germline, CDR1 MGHRA and CDR2 YSYEKL. V dropped 2 bases and J dropped 1 base, with 14 bases sitting between them. CDR3 length: 16 amino acids. Written as DNA, the CDR3 is TGCGCCAGCAGCCAACCCCAAGAAGGCATCCAAGAGACCCAGTACTTC. Translated: CASSQPQEGIQETQYF.

V gene TRBV19 combines with J gene TRBJ2-2; no clear D gene. The CDR3 runs 17 residues. Trimming stripped 5 bases from V and 0 bases from J, with 16 bases between. Germline V gene sequence: CDR1 LNHDA, CDR2 SQIVND (reference sequence). This CDR3 reads CASSLIPQLANTGELFF. As DNA, the CDR3 is TGTGCCAGTAGTCTGATCCCCCAGCTCGCGAACACCGGGGAGCTGTTTTTT.

The chain couples TRBV12-3 or TRBV12-4 to TRBJ1-3; tentatively, D is TRBD1 (6 bases). The length of the CDR3 is 16 residues. V lost 3 bases to trimming and J lost 3 bases, with 15 bases between them. This CDR3 is CASSFGTTFDGNTIYF. CDR3 nucleotide sequence: TGTGCCAGCAGTTTCGGGACAACGTTCGATGGAAACACCATATATTTT.

This clonotype was found many times. This chain joins TRBV20-1 and TRBJ2-1; maybe TRBD2 (6 bases). Trimming left V 6 bases short and J 6 bases short, with 15 bases between. CDR1 and CDR2 (germline): DFQATT, SNEGSKA (reference sequence). The CDR3 has 13 residues. The CDR3 coding sequence is TGCAGTGCGGGGCGCGGGAACCCCAATGAGCAGTTCTTC. Protein sequence: CSAGRGNPNEQFF.

Note on this clonotype: A read error may explain this, as a much larger clone is one base away. The rearrangement uses TRBV5-5 and TRBJ2-3; D remains ambiguous. Germline V gene data show CDR1 as SGHKS and CDR2 as YYEKEE (reference sequence). CDR3 size: 12 residues. The CDR3 reads CVSSLSLQTQYF. The CDR3, as DNA: TGTGTCAGCAGCCTCTCTTTACAAACGCAGTATTTT.

A note on this clonotype: Just one base apart from a much larger clone, this may be a read error. The rearrangement joins TRBV27 to TRBJ2-2; D tentatively fits TRBD1 or TRBD2 (5 bases each). Germline values: CDR1 MNHEY, CDR2 SMNVEV (reference sequence). V lost 5 bases to trimming and J lost 5 bases, with 12 bases between them. CDR3 length: 14 amino acids. The CDR3 loop reads CASSDLWGTGELFF. The CDR3 DNA is TGTGCCAGCAGTGATCTTTGGGGGACCGGGGAGCTGTTTTTT.

The chain is built from TRBV4-1 and TRBJ2-4, with D maybe TRBD2 (6 bases). The V end lost 1 base, the J end lost 0 bases, and 10 bases lay between the germline ends. Germline V CDR1 and CDR2: MGHRA, YSYEKL. The CDR3 runs to 16 residues. The CDR3 reads CASSQGGTLAKNIQYF. In DNA form, the CDR3 reads TGCGCCAGCAGCCAAGGGGGGACTCTAGCCAAAAACATTCAGTACTTC.

There are a few counts of this clonotype. The chain joins TRBV6-1 to TRBJ2-6, with TRBD2 as a possible D gene (6 bases). With 5 bases removed from V and 4 bases from J, the gap between germline ends came to 15 bases. The CDR3 length is 16 residues. From germline, CDR1 is MNHNS and CDR2 SASEGT. In nucleotides, the CDR3 is TGTGCCAGCAGTTTTATGTGGGCGGGGGGGGCCAACGTCCTGACTTTC. This codes for CASSFMWAGGANVLTF.

The table lists this clonotype with a few counts. The chain is built from TRBV6-1 and TRBJ2-7; no definite D call. CDR1 is MNHNS and CDR2 is SASEGT in the germline V gene. The ends were cut back, 4 bases at V and 6 bases at J, with 7 bases in the middle. There are 11 residues in the CDR3. CDR3 in amino acids: CASSGHSEQYF. The CDR3 coding sequence is TGTGCCAGCAGTGGACACAGCGAGCAGTACTTC.

This clonotype has only a few counts. This chain connects TRBV7-9 to TRBJ1-6, with D hard to call. CDR3 size: 14 residues. Germline-derived CDR1 and CDR2 are SEHNR and FQNEAQ (reference sequence). Trimming cost V 3 bases and J 7 bases, with 10 bases left between them. The CDR3 sequence is CASSFSAGNSPLHF. Written as DNA, the CDR3 is TGTGCCAGCAGCTTTTCGGCAGGAAATTCACCCCTCCACTTT.